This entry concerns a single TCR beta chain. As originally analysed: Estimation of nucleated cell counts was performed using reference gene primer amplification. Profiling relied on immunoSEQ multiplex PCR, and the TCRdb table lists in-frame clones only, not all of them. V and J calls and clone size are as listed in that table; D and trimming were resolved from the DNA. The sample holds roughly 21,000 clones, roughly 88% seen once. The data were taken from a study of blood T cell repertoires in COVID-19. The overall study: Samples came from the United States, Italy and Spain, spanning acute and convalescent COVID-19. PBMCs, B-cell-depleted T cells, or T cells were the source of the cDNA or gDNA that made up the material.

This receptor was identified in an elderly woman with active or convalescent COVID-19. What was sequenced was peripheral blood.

CDR3 amino acids: CASSFTGNTEAFF. In DNA, the CDR3 is TGCGCCAGCAGCTTCACCGGGAACACTGAAGCTTTCTTT. The V and J genes are TRBV5-1 and TRBJ1-1; D gene ambiguous. Trimming took off 2 bases at V and 1 base at J, with 6 bases between the two ends. The CDR3 is 13 residues long. Germline CDR1 is SGHRS and CDR2 is YFSETQ. The entire variable domain, with the rest obtained from reference TRBV5-1 and TRBJ1-1, is as follows: KAGVTQTPRYLIKTRGQQVTLSCSPISGHRSVSWYQQTPGQGLQFLFEYFSETQRNKGNFPGRFSGRQFSNSRSEMNVSTLELGDSALYLCASSFTGNTEAFFGQGTRLTVV.